This TCR beta chain was identified in a study of OX40 agonist ivuxolimab in advanced cancers. Overall study: Of mixed ages from about 23 to 90 and averaging approximately 60 years, the group was almost 85% male.

Method: immunoSEQ multiplex PCR; TCRdb's copy keeps in-frame clones and lacks some. This sample has some 66,000 clones, with approximately 88% found just once. Only one count was recorded for this clone. CDR1 is LNHDA and CDR2 is SQIVND in the germline V gene (reference sequence). This CDR3 has 13 amino acids. The J segment lost 3 bases and the V segment lost 8 bases, leaving 4 bases of the junction unmatched. The sequence was collected from an adult with an advanced solid tumor such as melanoma, head and neck, liver or kidney cancer. V is TRBV19 and J is TRBJ1-5; TRBD1 aligns across 7 bases. The source was CD4+ or CD8+ T cells sorted from blood, collected in a trial of the OX40 agonist ivuxolimab. The CDR3 DNA is TGTGCCAGTGCCGGGACAGTCAATCAGCCCCAGCATTTT. This gives the protein CASAGTVNQPQHF. The complete variable domain, with remaining parts taken from reference TRBV19 and TRBJ1-5, reads DGGITQSPKYLFRKEGQNVTLSCEQNLNHDAMYWYRQDPGQGLRLIYYSQIVNDFQKGDIAEGYSVSREKKESFPLTVTSAQKNPTAFYLCASAGTVNQPQHFGDGTRLSIL.